These 23 T cell receptor beta chains originate from one sample sequenced in a study of blood T cell repertoires in COVID-19. Measured with immunoSEQ multiplex PCR; TCRdb has only the in-frame clones, and not every one. The repertoire has some 360,000 clones, around nine tenths of them found once; the top ten carry under 1.2%. The sample consisted of PBMCs or T cells enriched from blood (not recorded which). All receptors come from a woman between 25 and 40 years old who had been exposed to COVID-19.

The V gene is TRBV14, the J gene TRBJ2-5; no definite D call. Germline values: CDR1 SGHDN, CDR2 FVKESK. The germline V and J ends were trimmed by 2 bases and 4 bases, with 5 bases remaining between them. The CDR3 sequence is 12 residues long. CDR3 bases: TGTGCCAGCAGCCAATTGCGAGAGACCCAGTACTTC. Amino acids: CASSQLRETQYF.

The rearrangement joins TRBV14 to TRBJ1-6, with TRBD1 matching 9 bases. The CDR3 spans 15 residues. The V segment lost 4 bases and the J segment 9 bases; nucleotides outside the gene matches: 7. Germline V gives CDR1 SGHDN, CDR2 FVKESK. CDR3 in DNA: TGTGCCAGCAGCCGCCGGGACAGGGTGGGTTCACCCCTCCACTTT. Protein product: CASSRRDRVGSPLHF.

The chain recombines TRBV9 with TRBJ2-5, with TRBD1 as a possible D gene (5 bases). CDR1 SGDLS and CDR2 YYNGEE come from the germline V gene. CDR3 size: 15 residues. V lost 0 bases to trimming and J lost 5 bases, with 14 bases between them. The CDR3 bases are TGTGCCAGCAGCGTAGGAGTAGGGGATAGCGAGACCCAGTACTTC. Amino acid sequence: CASSVGVGDSETQYF.

This chain uses TRBV7-9 with TRBJ1-4, with no clear D. CDR1 and CDR2 from the germline V gene are SEHNR and FQNEAQ (reference sequence). This CDR3 spans 14 amino acids. Trimming cost V 1 base and J 8 bases, with 11 bases left between them. CDR3 sequence reads: CASSLGIGGEKLFF. Written as DNA, the CDR3 is TGTGCCAGCAGCTTAGGCATTGGAGGCGAAAAACTGTTTTTT.

This chain links TRBV27 with TRBJ2-3; D gene unclear. This CDR3 has 13 residues. CDR1 MNHEY and CDR2 SMNVEV come from the germline V gene (reference sequence). V dropped 11 bases and J dropped 6 bases, with 18 bases sitting between them. In DNA form, the CDR3 reads TGTGCCGCAAGGTCCGCAGGTACGGATACGCAGTATTTT. Encoded protein: CAARSAGTDTQYF.

This chain joins TRBV20-1 and TRBJ2-5; perhaps TRBD2 as D (6 bases). The ends were cut back, 3 bases at V and 5 bases at J, with 31 bases in the middle. There are 19 residues in the CDR3. Germline V lookup: CDR1 DFQATT, CDR2 SNEGSKA (reference sequence). The CDR3 DNA reads TGCAGTGCTAGTTCTGGAGGCAACCTTCCGGGACTGGGGGTCGAGACCCAGTACTTC. Residues: CSASSGGNLPGLGVETQYF.

The chain has TRBV7-3 and TRBJ2-2; D possibly corresponds to TRBD2 (6 bases). From germline, CDR1 is SGHTA and CDR2 FQGTGA. The CDR3 runs 16 residues. V lost 5 bases and J lost 5, with 18 bases in between. For the CDR3, the DNA is TGTGCCAGCAGCCTCCTACCCGGGAGTGGTACCGGGGAGCTGTTTTTT. Its translation: CASSLLPGSGTGELFF.

The chain employs TRBV7-3 and TRBJ2-3; 14 bases align to TRBD2. CDR3 length equals 19 residues. Germline V gene lookup returns CDR1 SGHTA and CDR2 FQGTGA. J gave up 2 bases and V 1 base, and 8 bases lay outside the gene matches. DNA for the CDR3: TGTGCCAGCAGCTTAATCGCGGGGGGACTAGCGGGAGTCACAGATACGCAGTATTTT. Translation gives CASSLIAGGLAGVTDTQYF.

This clone was picked up one time. The DNA for the CDR3 is TGTGCCAGCAGCCAAAGGTCACCTGGGAGCAATGAGCAGTTCTTC. As protein: CASSQRSPGSNEQFF. The J gene is TRBJ2-1, the V gene TRBV3-1 (or the pseudogene TRBV3-2), with D perhaps matching TRBD2 (5 bases). The length of the CDR3 is 15 residues. Germline-derived CDR1 and CDR2 are LGHDT and YNNKEL (reference sequence). V shed 2 bases and J shed 6 bases, with 14 bases lying between them.

The chain recombines TRBV19 with TRBJ2-2; TRBD2 might be the D (6 bases). From germline, CDR1 is LNHDA and CDR2 SQIVND (reference sequence). The V end was cut by 7 bases, the J end by 4 bases, with 16 bases between. The CDR3 has 15 amino acids. In DNA form, the CDR3 reads TGTGCCAGTATAGGGACTGCGCGAGGCACCGGGGAGCTGTTTTTT. Amino acids: CASIGTARGTGELFF. Together with reference TRBV19 and TRBJ2-2, the CDR3 gives the full variable domain: DGGITQSPKYLFRKEGQNVTLSCEQNLNHDAMYWYRQDPGQGLRLIYYSQIVNDFQKGDIAEGYSVSREKKESFPLTVTSAQKNPTAFYLCASIGTARGTGELFFGEGSRLTVL.

This clone occurred a few times. This sequence joins TRBV20-1 and TRBJ2-1; 7 bases line up with TRBD2. The CDR3 is made up of 16 amino acids. Trimming took 4 bases from V and 10 from J; bases not matched to a gene: 19. Germline V gene data show CDR1 as DFQATT and CDR2 as SNEGSKA (reference sequence). The CDR3 sequence: CSANDPSGPGPREQFF. CDR3 DNA: TGCAGTGCTAATGACCCTAGCGGACCGGGACCCCGGGAGCAGTTCTTC.

The CDR3 is CASSRPGQRAETQYF. The CDR3 DNA is TGTGCCAGCAGCCGCCCGGGACAAAGGGCAGAGACCCAGTACTTC. The chain uses TRBV5-8 and TRBJ2-5, with D perhaps matching TRBD1 (6 bases). Trimming took 4 bases from V and 4 from J, leaving 17 bases between them. Germline V CDR1 and CDR2: SGHTS, YDEGEE. The CDR3 runs 15 residues. Filled out from reference TRBV5-8 and TRBJ2-5, the complete variable domain reads EAGVTQSPTHLIKTRGQQATLRCSPISGHTSVYWYQQALGLGLQFLLWYDEGEERNRGNFPPRFSGRQFPNYSSELNVNALELEDSALYLCASSRPGQRAETQYFGPGTRLLVL.

The chain joins TRBV18 to TRBJ2-5, with a possible D match to TRBD1 (6 bases). The CDR3 length is 15 residues. The V end lost 3 bases, the J end lost 2 bases, and 13 bases lay between the germline ends. Germline V gene data show CDR1 as KGHSH and CDR2 as LQKENI. CDR3 sequence: CASSPRPGQQETQYF. The CDR3 nucleotides read TGTGCCAGCTCACCGAGACCGGGACAACAAGAGACCCAGTACTTC.

The chain uses TRBV19 and TRBJ1-1; D unresolved. The germline V gene has CDR1 LNHDA and CDR2 SQIVND (reference sequence). Trimming pared 6 bases from V and 5 bases from J, leaving 10 bases between. The CDR3 has 12 amino acids. DNA for the CDR3: TGTGCCAGTAGGTCGGTGTGGACTGAAGCTTTCTTT. Its translation: CASRSVWTEAFF.

This sequence joins TRBV7-2 and TRBJ2-1; 11 nucleotides line up with TRBD2. The CDR3 extends over 18 amino acids. Losses at the gene ends were 1 base for V and 3 bases for J; bases not matched to a gene: 8. Looked up from germline, CDR1 is SGHTA and CDR2 is FQGNSA. In DNA form, the CDR3 reads TGTGCCAGCAGCTTAGTAGCGGGAGGGCTTGGTGTCTACAATGAGCAGTTCTTC. Translating it yields CASSLVAGGLGVYNEQFF.

The chain recombines TRBV5-8 with TRBJ2-3, with 8 bases aligning to TRBD2. Trimming removed 1 base from V and 1 base from J; junction bases left unmatched: 11. The CDR3 runs 18 residues. Germline CDR1 and CDR2: SGHTS and YDEGEE. The CDR3 region is CASSLSLAAQAGTDTQYF. The CDR3 nucleotides are TGTGCCAGCAGCTTGTCACTAGCGGCCCAGGCTGGCACAGATACGCAGTATTTT.

This chain joins TRBV10-3 and TRBJ2-3, with 7 bases fitting TRBD2. Per the germline V gene, CDR1 is ENHRY and CDR2 is SYGVKD. The length of the CDR3 is 14 residues. Trimming at V came to 7 bases and at J to 2 bases, leaving 6 bases not matched to a gene. The CDR3 DNA follows: TGTGCCATCACGGCTAGCGGATACACAGATACGCAGTATTTT. Encoded protein: CAITASGYTDTQYF.

This clone was counted once. The chain couples TRBV30 to TRBJ2-6; unclear D gene. The CDR3 sequence is 12 residues long. The germline gives CDR1 GTSNPN, CDR2 SVGIG (reference sequence). Between the trimmed V and J ends, which lost 3 bases and 4 bases, there was a span of 4 bases. CDR3 sequence reads: CAWRGGANVLTF. The CDR3, as DNA: TGTGCCTGGAGGGGCGGGGCCAACGTCCTGACTTTC.

The rearrangement uses TRBV18 and TRBJ2-1, with TRBD2 as a possible D gene (6 bases). CDR3 length equals 15 residues. Trimming cost V 2 bases and J 7 bases, with 15 bases left between them. The germline CDR1 and CDR2 sequences are KGHSH and LQKENI. Written as DNA, the CDR3 is TGTGCCAGCTCACCATTAGGACTACCTCAGAATGAGCAGTTCTTC. It yields the protein CASSPLGLPQNEQFF.

V and J are TRBV6-4 and TRBJ2-1, with 12 bases identical to TRBD2. CDR3 length equals 15 residues. Germline V gene lookup returns CDR1 MRHNA and CDR2 SNTAGT. J gave up 7 bases and V 8 bases, and 9 bases lay outside the gene matches. The CDR3 spells CASRETSGSSNEQFF. CDR3 coding DNA: TGTGCCAGCCGAGAGACTAGCGGGAGTTCGAATGAGCAGTTCTTC.

This clone has just a few counts. The genes are TRBV18 and TRBJ2-7; no reliable D call. The CDR3 contains 14 residues. Trimming removed 3 bases from V and 2 bases from J, with 11 bases in between. Germline CDR1 reads KGHSH; CDR2 reads LQKENI. The CDR3 DNA follows: TGTGCCAGCTCACCTCCCCGCCCTACCTACGAGCAGTACTTC. Protein sequence: CASSPPRPTYEQYF.

This rearrangement joins TRBV30 to TRBJ1-5; the D is unclear. The V end lost 1 base, the J end lost 3 bases, and 10 bases lay between the germline ends. The CDR3 totals 14 residues. Germline CDR1 and CDR2: GTSNPN and SVGIG (reference sequence). For the CDR3, the DNA is TGTGCCTGGAGTGAGCTAATTGACAATCAGCCCCAGCATTTT. This gives the protein CAWSELIDNQPQHF.

To note about this clone: The junction does not match germline at one end; this may be a read error. This chain connects TRBV19 to TRBJ1-2; D is undetermined. The CDR3 spans 11 residues. Germline V lookup: CDR1 LNHDA, CDR2 SQIVND (reference sequence). This CDR3 is CASSPGFGYAF. DNA for the CDR3: TGTGCCAGTAGCCCAGGTTTTGGCTACGCCTTC. The whole variable domain, filled in from reference TRBV19 and TRBJ1-2, reads DGGITQSPKYLFRKEGQNVTLSCEQNLNHDAMYWYRQDPGQGLRLIYYSQIVNDFQKGDIAEGYSVSREKKESFPLTVTSAQKNPTAFYLCASSPGFGYAFGSGTRLTVV.